What follows are 6 T cell receptor beta chains derived from one specimen sequenced in a study of T-cell reconstitution after alpha-beta-depleted transplantation in children. Molecular barcoding with unique molecular identifiers was used for the TCRbeta library. One entry per CDR3 protein results from TCRdb running MiXCR on the PCR reads. In the table there are about 240,000 distinct CDR3 sequences, 12% of which are singletons. Sequencing used PBMCs from the stem cell graft donor, obtained from the stem cell graft. These receptor sequences come from a human donor who donated a stem cell graft to a child with acute lymphoblastic leukemia.

Ten or more counts support this clonotype. The chain carries TRBV12-3 or TRBV12-4 and TRBJ1-4, with 7 bases aligning to TRBD1. J lost 4 bases, V lost 6 bases, and 11 bases had no gene match. The CDR3 length is 16 residues. Here the CDR3 DNA reads TGTGCCAGCAGCCCTCGAGGGGGCCGGGGTAATGAAAAACTGTTTTTT. Protein: CASSPRGGRGNEKLFF.

This clonotype was detected ten times or more. This chain links TRBV11-1 with TRBJ2-1; TRBD1 aligns across 9 bases. The V gene end was trimmed by 4 bases and the J gene end by 4 bases; junction bases not matched to a gene: 14. The germline V gene has CDR1 SGHAT and CDR2 FQDESV (reference sequence). CDR3 length equals 18 residues. The CDR3 coding sequence is TGTGCCAGCAGCTCAAAGACCCCCGGGACAGGGCCTTACAATGAGCAGTTCTTC. Amino acids: CASSSKTPGTGPYNEQFF.

At least ten counts were recorded for this clonotype. The V call is TRBV12-3 or TRBV12-4, the J call TRBJ2-1; unclear D gene. The CDR3 runs 16 residues. V lost 2 bases and J lost 0, with 11 bases in between. The CDR3 bases are TGTGCCAGCAGTTTATACGGATTGAGCTCCTACAATGAGCAGTTCTTC. Protein: CASSLYGLSSYNEQFF.

A few counts support this clonotype. V usage is TRBV6-5 and J usage is TRBJ2-1; 9 nucleotides match TRBD2. V trimming: 8 bases; J trimming: 8 bases; junction bases outside the gene matches: 13. Per germline, CDR1 MNHEY and CDR2 SVGAGI. This CDR3 region has 15 residues. CDR3 nucleotide sequence: TGTGCCAGCTATTACGGGGCTAGCGGGATGGATGAGCAGTTCTTC. It encodes CASYYGASGMDEQFF.

This clonotype was observed many times. V usage is TRBV5-5 and J usage is TRBJ2-3, with a weak D call TRBD2 (5 bases). The CDR3 loop spans 11 amino acids. Per germline, CDR1 SGHKS and CDR2 YYEKEE (reference sequence). V lost 2 bases and J lost 10, with 8 bases in between. The CDR3 here is CASSFEEAQYF. The DNA of the CDR3 is TGTGCCAGCAGCTTTGAGGAGGCGCAGTATTTT.

This clonotype showed up just a few times. The chain combines TRBV20-1 with TRBJ1-5; D is ambiguous. This CDR3 region has 13 residues. V dropped 7 bases and J dropped 0 bases, with 10 bases sitting between them. Germline V gene lookup returns CDR1 DFQATT and CDR2 SNEGSKA (reference sequence). CDR3 sequence reads: CSVRGLSNQPQHF. CDR3 sequence (DNA): TGCAGTGTGCGAGGACTTAGCAATCAGCCCCAGCATTTT.